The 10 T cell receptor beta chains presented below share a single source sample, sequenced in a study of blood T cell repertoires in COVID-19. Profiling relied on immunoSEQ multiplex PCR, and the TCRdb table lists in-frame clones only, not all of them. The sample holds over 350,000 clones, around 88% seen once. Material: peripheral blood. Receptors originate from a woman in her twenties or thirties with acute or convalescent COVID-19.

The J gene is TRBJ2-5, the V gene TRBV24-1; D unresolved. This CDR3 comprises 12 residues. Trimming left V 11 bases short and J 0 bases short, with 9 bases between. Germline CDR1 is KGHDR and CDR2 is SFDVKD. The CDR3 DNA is TGTGCCATTCAACTCAACCAAGAGACCCAGTACTTC. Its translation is CAIQLNQETQYF.

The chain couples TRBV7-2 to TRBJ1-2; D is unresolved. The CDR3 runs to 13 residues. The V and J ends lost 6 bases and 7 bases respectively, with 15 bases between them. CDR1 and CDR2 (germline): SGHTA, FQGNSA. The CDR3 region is CASRIGGIGGYTF. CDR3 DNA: TGTGCCAGCAGAATCGGAGGGATCGGTGGCTACACCTTC.

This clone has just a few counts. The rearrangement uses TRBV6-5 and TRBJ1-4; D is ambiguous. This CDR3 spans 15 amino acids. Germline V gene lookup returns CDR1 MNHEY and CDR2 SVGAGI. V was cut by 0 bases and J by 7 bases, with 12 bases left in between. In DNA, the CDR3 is TGTGCCAGCAGTTACTCTGCCGAGCCGGGTGAAAAACTGTTTTTT. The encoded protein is CASSYSAEPGEKLFF.

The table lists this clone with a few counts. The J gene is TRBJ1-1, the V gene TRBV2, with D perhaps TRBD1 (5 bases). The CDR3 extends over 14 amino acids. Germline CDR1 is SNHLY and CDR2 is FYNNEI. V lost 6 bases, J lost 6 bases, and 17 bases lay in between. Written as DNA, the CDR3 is TGTGCCAGCAGGGTAAAGGGACTTTACGCTGAAGCTTTCTTT. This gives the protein CASRVKGLYAEAFF.

The DNA of the CDR3 is TGTGCCAGCAGGACGGGACTTCACCCGAGCTCCTACGAGCAGTACTTC. Residues: CASRTGLHPSSYEQYF. The rearrangement joins TRBV6-6 to TRBJ2-7; a weak D match, TRBD2 (6 bases). Trimming took 6 bases from V and 0 from J, leaving 18 bases between them. The CDR3 spans 16 residues. Germline loops: CDR1 MNHNY, CDR2 SVGAGI (reference sequence).

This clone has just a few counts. CDR3 sequence reads: CASSDTGERGQPQHF. The CDR3 region has the DNA TGTGCCAGCAGCGATACAGGGGAAAGGGGCCAGCCCCAGCATTTT. J is TRBJ1-5 and V is TRBV2; 7 nucleotides line up with TRBD1. The V gene end was trimmed by 6 bases and the J gene end by 7 bases; junction bases not matched to a gene: 12. CDR3 length: 15 amino acids. The germline CDR1 and CDR2 sequences are SNHLY and FYNNEI.

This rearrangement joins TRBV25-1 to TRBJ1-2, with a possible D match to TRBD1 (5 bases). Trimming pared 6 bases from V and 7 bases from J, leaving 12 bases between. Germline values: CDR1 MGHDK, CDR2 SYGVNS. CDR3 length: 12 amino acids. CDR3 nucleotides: TGTGCCAGCAGAGGGGTGGGGCCTGGCTACACCTTC. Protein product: CASRGVGPGYTF.

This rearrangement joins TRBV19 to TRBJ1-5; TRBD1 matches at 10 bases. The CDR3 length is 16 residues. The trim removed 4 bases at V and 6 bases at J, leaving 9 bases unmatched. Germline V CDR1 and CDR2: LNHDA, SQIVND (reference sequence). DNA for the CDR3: TGTGCCAGTAGTAACACCCCGGACAGGGGGAGTCAGCCCCAGCATTTT. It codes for CASSNTPDRGSQPQHF.

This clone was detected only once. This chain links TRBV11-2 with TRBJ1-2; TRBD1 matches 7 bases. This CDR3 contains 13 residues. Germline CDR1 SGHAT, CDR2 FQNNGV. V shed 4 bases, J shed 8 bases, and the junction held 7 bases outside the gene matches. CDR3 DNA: TGTGCCAGCAGCTGGCGACAGGGTGGCGGCTACACCTTC. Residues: CASSWRQGGGYTF.

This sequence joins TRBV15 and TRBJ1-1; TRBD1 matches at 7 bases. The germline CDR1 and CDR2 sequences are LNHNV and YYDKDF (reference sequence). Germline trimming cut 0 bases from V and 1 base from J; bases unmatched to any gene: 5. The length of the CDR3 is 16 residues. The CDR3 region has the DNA TGTGCCACCAGCAGAGAAGGGGGCGAGGGGAACACTGAAGCTTTCTTT. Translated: CATSREGGEGNTEAFF.